The rows below give T cell receptor beta chains drawn from one sample of a study of OX40 agonist ivuxolimab in advanced cancers. TCRdb's table, derived via immunoSEQ multiplex PCR, lists solely in-frame clones and lacks some. Here the sample spans about 100,000 clones, 84% being singletons. The specimen comprised CD4+ or CD8+ T cells sorted from blood, sampled in a trial of the OX40 agonist ivuxolimab. These receptors originate from an adult with an advanced solid tumor such as melanoma, head and neck, liver or kidney cancer. Both conserved end residues are part of each CDR3. A D gene is named only where the DNA matches it firmly. Size values are once, few and many counts, or a class for expanded clones, and some rows have none.

J gene: TRBJ1-6
D gene: NA
V gene: TRBV2
clone size: few
CDR3 protein: CASLRQNTNSPLHF
CDR3 DNA: TGTGCCAGCCTAAGACAGAATACCAATTCACCCCTCCACTTT

J gene: TRBJ2-7
D gene: NA
V gene: TRBV15
clone size: NA
CDR3 protein: CATSKRETEQYF
CDR3 DNA: TGTGCCACCAGCAAAAGGGAGACCGAGCAGTACTTC

J gene: TRBJ2-7
D gene: TRBD2
V gene: TRBV2
clone size: NA
CDR3 protein: CASRREREGIYEQYF
CDR3 DNA: TGTGCCAGCAGACGGGAGCGGGAGGGGATCTACGAGCAGTACTTC

J gene: TRBJ2-5
D gene: TRBD1
V gene: TRBV12-5
clone size: NA
CDR3 protein: CASGWTGAGRETQYF
CDR3 DNA: TGTGCTAGTGGGTGGACAGGGGCTGGCCGGGAGACCCAGTACTTC

J gene: TRBJ2-1
D gene: NA
V gene: TRBV6-5
clone size: NA
CDR3 protein: CASTRAPYNEQFF
CDR3 DNA: TGTGCCAGCACCAGGGCCCCCTACAATGAGCAGTTCTTC

J gene: TRBJ1-1
D gene: NA
V gene: TRBV4-1
clone size: NA
CDR3 protein: CASSQGPMNTEAFF
CDR3 DNA: TGCGCCAGCAGCCAAGGGCCTATGAACACTGAAGCTTTCTTT

J gene: TRBJ1-3
D gene: TRBD1
V gene: TRBV6-5
clone size: NA
CDR3 protein: CASSYSTGVAGNTIYF
CDR3 DNA: TGTGCCAGCAGTTACTCGACAGGGGTGGCGGGAAACACCATATATTTT

J gene: TRBJ1-2
D gene: NA
V gene: TRBV12-5
clone size: few
CDR3 protein: CASGGRYNYGYTF
CDR3 DNA: TGTGCTAGTGGAGGACGGTACAACTATGGCTACACCTTC

J gene: TRBJ2-5
D gene: NA
V gene: TRBV7-8
clone size: NA
CDR3 protein: CASSQIRGPQETQYF
CDR3 DNA: TGTGCCAGCAGCCAAATCCGGGGCCCTCAAGAGACCCAGTACTTC

J gene: TRBJ1-5
D gene: NA
V gene: TRBV27
clone size: NA
CDR3 protein: CASSAYSNQPQHF
CDR3 DNA: TGTGCCAGCAGTGCGTATAGCAATCAGCCCCAGCATTTT

J gene: TRBJ2-3
D gene: TRBD1
V gene: TRBV11-2
clone size: once
CDR3 protein: CASSQDRGHGDTQYF
CDR3 DNA: TGTGCCAGCAGCCAAGACAGGGGGCATGGAGATACGCAGTATTTT

J gene: TRBJ1-2
D gene: NA
V gene: TRBV20-1
clone size: NA
CDR3 protein: CSILGPHGYTF
CDR3 DNA: TGCAGTATACTCGGACCCCATGGCTACACCTTC

J gene: TRBJ1-2
D gene: NA
V gene: TRBV19
clone size: NA
CDR3 protein: CASSMDSGNYGYTF
CDR3 DNA: TGTGCCAGTAGTATGGACAGCGGAAACTATGGCTACACCTTC

J gene: TRBJ2-3
D gene: TRBD2
V gene: TRBV6-4
clone size: NA
CDR3 protein: CASSEGRGADTQYF
CDR3 DNA: TGTGCCAGCAGTGAAGGGCGGGGGGCAGATACGCAGTATTTT

J gene: TRBJ1-1
D gene: TRBD1
V gene: TRBV11-1
clone size: NA
CDR3 protein: CASSLPPGTGKFEAFF
CDR3 DNA: TGTGCCAGCAGTTTACCACCCGGGACAGGTAAATTTGAAGCTTTCTTT

J gene: TRBJ2-7
D gene: TRBD2
V gene: TRBV7-2
clone size: NA
CDR3 protein: CASSLQRGAPYEQYF
CDR3 DNA: TGTGCCAGCAGCCTCCAGCGGGGGGCGCCCTACGAGCAGTACTTC

J gene: TRBJ2-7
D gene: TRBD2
V gene: TRBV7-3
clone size: NA
CDR3 protein: CASSFTAGAYEQYF
CDR3 DNA: TGTGCCAGCAGCTTCACGGCGGGGGCCTACGAGCAGTACTTC

J gene: TRBJ1-5
D gene: NA
V gene: TRBV30
clone size: NA
CDR3 protein: CAGGAGDPPGNQPQHF
CDR3 DNA: TGTGCCGGAGGGGCAGGCGACCCCCCGGGGAATCAGCCCCAGCATTTT

J gene: TRBJ1-2
D gene: NA
V gene: TRBV5-1
clone size: NA
CDR3 protein: CASSLALTDNGYTF
CDR3 DNA: TGCGCCAGCAGCTTGGCCTTAACAGATAATGGCTACACCTTC

J gene: TRBJ2-3
D gene: NA
V gene: TRBV4-2
clone size: NA
CDR3 protein: CASSQEKGADTQYF
CDR3 DNA: TGTGCCAGCAGCCAAGAGAAGGGAGCAGATACGCAGTATTTT

J gene: TRBJ1-2
D gene: TRBD1
V gene: TRBV7-2
clone size: NA
CDR3 protein: CASSYGTALTNYGYTF
CDR3 DNA: TGTGCCAGCAGCTATGGGACAGCGCTAACTAACTATGGCTACACCTTC

J gene: TRBJ1-1
D gene: TRBD1
V gene: TRBV14
clone size: NA
CDR3 protein: CASSQDLQGAAFF
CDR3 DNA: TGTGCCAGCAGCCAAGACCTTCAGGGGGCGGCTTTCTTT

J gene: TRBJ2-7
D gene: TRBD1
V gene: TRBV4-1
clone size: NA
CDR3 protein: CASSQDEGTGGGEQYF
CDR3 DNA: TGCGCCAGCAGCCAAGATGAGGGGACAGGGGGCGGCGAGCAGTACTTC

J gene: TRBJ2-7
D gene: TRBD2
V gene: TRBV5-1
clone size: NA
CDR3 protein: CASTGGGAPYEQYF
CDR3 DNA: TGCGCCAGCACCGGCGGGGGGGCCCCCTACGAGCAGTACTTC

J gene: TRBJ2-7
D gene: TRBD2
V gene: TRBV6-5
clone size: NA
CDR3 protein: CASSYHPSGYEQYF
CDR3 DNA: TGTGCCAGCAGTTACCACCCTAGCGGCTACGAGCAGTACTTC

J gene: TRBJ2-5
D gene: NA
V gene: TRBV5-1
clone size: few
CDR3 protein: CASSLAPGGWETQYF
CDR3 DNA: TGCGCCAGCAGCTTGGCCCCCGGGGGTTGGGAGACCCAGTACTTC

J gene: TRBJ1-1
D gene: NA
V gene: TRBV4-3
clone size: NA
CDR3 protein: CASSQVASNTEAFF
CDR3 DNA: TGCGCCAGCAGCCAAGTCGCCTCGAACACTGAAGCTTTCTTT

J gene: TRBJ2-7
D gene: NA
V gene: TRBV27
clone size: NA
CDR3 protein: CASSPLGLDYEQYF
CDR3 DNA: TGTGCCAGCAGTCCCTTGGGGCTAGATTACGAGCAGTACTTC

J gene: TRBJ1-2
D gene: NA
V gene: TRBV7-9
clone size: few
CDR3 protein: CASSPGSRYTF
CDR3 DNA: TGTGCCAGCAGCCCAGGGTCGCGCTACACCTTC

J gene: TRBJ1-1
D gene: NA
V gene: TRBV6-5
clone size: NA
CDR3 protein: CASRPTLGGTEAFF
CDR3 DNA: TGTGCCAGCAGGCCTACTTTAGGAGGCACTGAAGCTTTCTTT

J gene: TRBJ2-1
D gene: TRBD2
V gene: TRBV11-1
clone size: few
CDR3 protein: CASSFWPSGMSYNEQFF
CDR3 DNA: TGTGCCAGCAGCTTTTGGCCAAGCGGGATGTCCTACAATGAGCAGTTCTTC